This T cell receptor beta chain was identified during a study of tumor-infiltrating lymphocytes in primary liver carcinoma. Study at large: Sequencing of the samples generated roughly 3.5 to 8 million productive TCRbeta reads, with similar yields across tissue types.

The table lists this clonotype with many counts. The antigen is not known. TCR beta cDNA was reverse-transcribed from about 500 ng of total RNA. The reaction used a constant-region primer and ProtoScript II reverse transcriptase. Slightly modified ARM-PCR, run as three nested multiplex PCR rounds, produced the TCR beta libraries. A C-beta reverse primer and TRBV1-TRBV30 forward primers served in each of the first two PCR rounds, at approximately 10 cycles apiece. TCRdb analysed the multiplex PCR reads with MiXCR anew, one entry per CDR3 protein. Of about 30,000 distinct CDR3 sequences in the sample, roughly 70% were seen once. Investigators took RNA and DNA out together from 20-30 mg of unsorted bulk tissue. Each tumor was sampled at four poles and its centre. Study findings and constraints: Significantly greater top-250-clone fractions characterized tumors relative to blood (p = 0.039).

CDR3 length: 17 residues. Between the trimmed V and J ends, which lost 6 bases and 2 bases, there was a span of 23 bases. CDR1 is SGHAT, CDR2 FQNNGV, per germline. V is TRBV11-2 and J is TRBJ2-7, with D possibly matching TRBD1 (7 bases). The sample was liver tumor tissue from sampling region 3. Subset of the sample: tumor region T3, left-lateral pole. This clonotype was obtained from a woman aged 30 to 39 with primary liver carcinoma and hepatitis B virus infection. Here the CDR3 reads CASSVTGGGSWAYEQYF. The CDR3, as DNA: TGTGCCAGCAGTGTCACAGGAGGGGGCTCTTGGGCCTACGAGCAGTACTTC.